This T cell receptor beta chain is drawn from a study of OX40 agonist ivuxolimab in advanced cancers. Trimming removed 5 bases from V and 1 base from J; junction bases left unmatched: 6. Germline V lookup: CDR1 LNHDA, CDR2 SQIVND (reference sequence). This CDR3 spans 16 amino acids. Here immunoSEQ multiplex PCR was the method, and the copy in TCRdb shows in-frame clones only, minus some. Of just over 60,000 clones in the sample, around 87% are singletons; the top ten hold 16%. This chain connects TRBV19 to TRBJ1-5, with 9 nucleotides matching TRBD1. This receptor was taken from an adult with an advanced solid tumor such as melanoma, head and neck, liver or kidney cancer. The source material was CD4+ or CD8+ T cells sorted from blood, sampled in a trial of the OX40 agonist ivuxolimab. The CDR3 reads CASSEDRGSSNQPQHF. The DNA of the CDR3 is TGTGCCAGTAGTGAGGACAGGGGATCCAGCAATCAGCCCCAGCATTTT.